Shown below are 32 T cell receptor beta chains from a single sample sequenced in a study of spatial heterogeneity in lung cancer. Specified time point: sample taken at primary tumor resection. Without sorting, whole RNA was sequenced from tumor, nontumor lung or frozen PBMC. A single record per CDR3 protein comes from TCRdb applying MiXCR to the 5' RACE reads. This sample has 25,000 to 35,000 distinct CDR3 sequences, with roughly 8% found just once. The sequenced sample was PBMCs, obtained at surgery. The source is a female donor with early-stage non-small cell lung cancer.

This clonotype was recorded many times. The chain joins TRBV20-1 to TRBJ1-2; 9 nucleotides match TRBD1. Germline V gene data show CDR1 as DFQATT and CDR2 as SNEGSKA (reference sequence). V dropped 4 bases and J dropped 2; count of bases not matched to a gene: 8. The CDR3 is 15 amino acids. CDR3 residues: CSAIPPGQGNYGYTF. The CDR3 DNA reads as TGCAGTGCTATACCACCAGGACAGGGGAACTATGGCTACACCTTC.

This chain joins TRBV6-2 or TRBV6-3 and TRBJ1-2; D gene ambiguous. V shed 6 bases and J shed 3 bases, with 5 bases lying between them. Looked up from germline, CDR1 is MNHEY and CDR2 is SVGEGT. CDR3 length: 11 amino acids. CDR3 sequence (DNA): TGTGCCAGCAGGGACTACTATGGCTACACCTTC. Protein product: CASRDYYGYTF.

This clonotype has at least ten counts. The chain links TRBV6-6 to TRBJ2-7, with 7 bases identical to TRBD1. V was pared by 5 bases and J by 3 bases, with 13 bases of the junction left unmatched. This CDR3 comprises 16 residues. Germline V gene sequence: CDR1 MNHNY, CDR2 SVGAGI (reference sequence). CDR3: CASSLQGPSIIYEQYV. CDR3 nucleotide sequence: TGTGCCAGCAGTCTACAGGGGCCTTCTATTATCTACGAGCAGTACGTC.

The sample holds a few counts of this clonotype. The J gene is TRBJ2-4, the V gene TRBV30, with D possibly matching TRBD1 (6 bases). Germline V gene data show CDR1 as GTSNPN and CDR2 as SVGIG (reference sequence). This CDR3 has 13 amino acids. V dropped 2 bases and J dropped 5 bases, with 10 bases sitting between them. The CDR3 coding sequence is TGTGCCTGGAGTTACAGGGTTGAAAACATTCAGTACTTC. Encoded protein: CAWSYRVENIQYF.

This clonotype was observed at least ten times. The chain joins TRBV7-2 to TRBJ1-1; tentatively, D is TRBD1 (5 bases). CDR3 length: 15 residues. The germline CDR1 and CDR2 sequences are SGHTA and FQGNSA. V dropped 0 bases and J dropped 5 bases, with 13 bases sitting between them. The CDR3 DNA follows: TGTGCCAGCAGCTTAGCCGGGGCGCGGCGGACTGAAGCTTTCTTT. Protein product: CASSLAGARRTEAFF.

This clonotype was recorded many times. The gene calls are TRBV14 and TRBJ1-1; TRBD1 matches 7 bases. Germline CDR1 and CDR2: SGHDN and FVKESK. The CDR3 is 17 residues long. Trimming at V came to 2 bases and at J to 0 bases, leaving 9 bases not matched to a gene. The CDR3, as DNA: TGTGCCAGCAGCCAACCGGGACAGATACACATGAACACTGAAGCTTTCTTT. Encoded protein: CASSQPGQIHMNTEAFF.

This clonotype showed up just a few times. This chain links TRBV11-2 with TRBJ1-1, with D possibly being TRBD1 (5 bases). V was pared by 1 base and J by 4 bases, with 7 bases between. This CDR3 comprises 13 residues. Looked up from germline, CDR1 is SGHAT and CDR2 is FQNNGV. CDR3 protein: CASSLVGGTEAFF. Here the CDR3 DNA reads TGTGCCAGCAGCTTAGTCGGGGGCACTGAAGCTTTCTTT. Variable domain in full (rest from reference TRBV11-2 and TRBJ1-1): EAGVAQSPRYKIIEKRQSVAFWCNPISGHATLYWYQQILGQGPKLLIQFQNNGVVDDSQLPKDRFSAERLKGVDSTLKIQPAKLEDSAVYLCASSLVGGTEAFFGQGTRLTVV.

The chain has TRBV6-4 and TRBJ2-3, with TRBD2 matching over 7 bases. The CDR3 covers 16 residues. CDR1 and CDR2 from the germline V gene are MRHNA and SNTAGT. Trimming removed 3 bases from V and 4 bases from J; junction bases left unmatched: 10. This CDR3 reads CASSDSPREGSDTQYF. The CDR3 DNA follows: TGTGCCAGCAGTGATTCTCCTAGGGAGGGATCAGATACGCAGTATTTT.

This clonotype was detected ten times or more. V and J are TRBV27 and TRBJ1-2; D is possibly TRBD1 (6 bases). Germline lookup yields CDR1 MNHEY and CDR2 SMNVEV (reference sequence). This CDR3 has 13 amino acids. V was shortened by 6 bases and J by 4 bases, with 12 bases between the two germline ends. The CDR3 nucleotides read TGTGCCAGCAGCGCAGGACAGAGCTATGGCTACACCTTC. Translated, it gives CASSAGQSYGYTF.

This clonotype appeared a few times. The chain uses TRBV28 and TRBJ2-5; D ambiguous. The CDR3 length is 12 residues. CDR1 and CDR2 from the germline V gene are MDHEN and SYDVKM. V was clipped by 8 bases and J by 2 bases, with 9 bases between them. CDR3 nucleotide sequence: TGTGCCAGCGGGGTCAGACAAGAGACCCAGTACTTC. Translating gives CASGVRQETQYF.

This clonotype came up many times. The V call is TRBV2, the J call TRBJ2-2, with TRBD2 matching 8 bases. The ends lost 4 bases at V and 5 bases at J; junction bases unmatched: 6. The CDR3 is 15 amino acids. Germline lookup yields CDR1 SNHLY and CDR2 FYNNEI. The CDR3 is CASSVGLAGTGELFF. Written as DNA, the CDR3 is TGTGCCAGCAGTGTTGGGCTAGCGGGTACCGGGGAGCTGTTTTTT.

This chain uses TRBV5-5 with TRBJ2-7; D is perhaps TRBD1 (6 bases). Germline CDR1 and CDR2: SGHKS and YYEKEE (reference sequence). V dropped 3 bases and J dropped 3 bases, with 16 bases sitting between them. The CDR3 runs to 15 residues. The CDR3 DNA follows: TGTGCCAGCAGCTCATCGACAGGAAATAACTACGAGCAGTACTTC. Translation gives CASSSSTGNNYEQYF. Supplemented by reference TRBV5-5 and TRBJ2-7, the full variable domain reads DAGVTQSPTHLIKTRGQQVTLRCSPISGHKSVSWYQQVLGQGPQFIFQYYEKEERGRGNFPDRFSARQFPNYSSELNVNALLLGDSALYLCASSSSTGNNYEQYFGPGTRLTVT.

The V gene is TRBV18, the J gene TRBJ2-7; the D gene could be TRBD1 or TRBD2 (5 bases each). The germline gives CDR1 KGHSH, CDR2 LQKENI. V lost 3 bases and J 0 bases, leaving 9 bases between the germline ends. CDR3 length: 14 residues. This chain's CDR3 is CASSPAGSSYEQYF. In DNA, the CDR3 is TGTGCCAGCTCACCGGCAGGGAGCTCCTACGAGCAGTACTTC. The full variable domain, rest sourced from reference TRBV18 and TRBJ2-7, is NAGVMQNPRHLVRRRGQEARLRCSPMKGHSHVYWYRQLPEEGLKFMVYLQKENIIDESGMPKERFSAEFPKEGPSILRIQQVVRGDSAAYFCASSPAGSSYEQYFGPGTRLTVT.

This clonotype appeared a few times. The V and J genes are TRBV19 and TRBJ1-2; 10 bases agree with TRBD1. The germline V gene encodes CDR1 LNHDA and CDR2 SQIVND (reference sequence). The V segment lost 6 bases and the J segment 5 bases; nucleotides outside the gene matches: 9. The CDR3 has 15 amino acids. The CDR3 DNA follows: TGTGCCAGTAGGATCGTCCGGGACAGGGGATATGGCTACACCTTC. Amino acids: CASRIVRDRGYGYTF.

This clonotype was counted ten times or more. The V call is TRBV12-3 or TRBV12-4, the J call TRBJ2-1, with TRBD2 identical over 8 bases. The CDR3 has 14 residues. V trimming: 6 bases; J trimming: 7 bases; junction bases outside the gene matches: 8. Written as DNA, the CDR3 is TGTGCCAGCAGGAGCAGCGGGAGAAATAATGAGCAGTTCTTC. Protein product: CASRSSGRNNEQFF.

This clonotype was observed many times. The chain is built from TRBV5-1 and TRBJ2-1; TRBD2 aligns across 10 bases. The trim removed 4 bases at V and 10 bases at J, leaving 14 bases unmatched. Germline CDR1 reads SGHRS; CDR2 reads YFSETQ. The CDR3 has 16 residues. CDR3 coding DNA: TGCGCCAGCAGCGGAGGGGCTAGCGGGGGACAAAAGGAGCAGTTCTTC. Amino acids: CASSGGASGGQKEQFF. Drawing the rest from reference TRBV5-1 and TRBJ2-1, the complete variable domain is KAGVTQTPRYLIKTRGQQVTLSCSPISGHRSVSWYQQTPGQGLQFLFEYFSETQRNKGNFPGRFSGRQFSNSRSEMNVSTLELGDSALYLCASSGGASGGQKEQFFGPGTRLTVL.

This clonotype occurred many times. V is TRBV6-6 and J is TRBJ2-5; the D gene could be TRBD1 or TRBD2 (6 bases each). The germline CDR1 and CDR2 sequences are MNHNY and SVGAGI (reference sequence). The CDR3 has 14 residues. V dropped 5 bases and J dropped 4 bases, with 14 bases sitting between them. The CDR3, as DNA: TGTGCCAGCAGTCCGAGGGGGGATGGAGAGACCCAGTACTTC. It codes for CASSPRGDGETQYF.

This clonotype was picked up a small number of times. The chain recombines TRBV2 with TRBJ2-7; TRBD1 agrees at 10 bases. This CDR3 spans 16 amino acids. The germline V gene has CDR1 SNHLY and CDR2 FYNNEI. After removal of 3 bases from V and 5 bases from J, the junction contained 10 bases not matched to a gene. The CDR3 DNA reads TGTGCCAGCAGTGATTTGGTGGGGACAGGGGCCCACGAGCAGTACTTC. This encodes CASSDLVGTGAHEQYF.

There are many counts of this clonotype. The gene calls are TRBV7-3 and TRBJ1-1, with D unclear. This CDR3 is 13 amino acids long. Germline V gene lookup returns CDR1 SGHTA and CDR2 FQGTGA. The germline V and J ends were trimmed by 5 bases and 1 base, with 8 bases remaining between them. The CDR3 region has the DNA TGTGCCAGCAGCCTACTGGGGAACACTGAAGCTTTCTTT. Its protein is CASSLLGNTEAFF. The whole variable domain, filled in from reference TRBV7-3 and TRBJ1-1, reads GAGVSQTPSNKVTEKGKYVELRCDPISGHTALYWYRQSLGQGPEFLIYFQGTGAADDSGLPNDRFFAVRPEGSVSTLKIQRTERGDSAVYLCASSLLGNTEAFFGQGTRLTVV.

This clonotype came up a few times. The junction and the germline gene differ at one end; a read error may be behind it. This sequence joins TRBV29-1 and TRBJ2-1, with D possibly TRBD2 on 5 matching bases. CDR1 is SQVTM, CDR2 ANQGSEA, per germline. The CDR3 contains 17 residues. The CDR3 DNA follows: TGCAGCGCTGAACTTAAAGGGAGCCGCTACTGGTACAATGAGCAGTTCTTC. It specifies CSAELKGSRYWYNEQFF.

This clonotype was counted many times. V and J are TRBV18 and TRBJ2-1; 10 nucleotides match TRBD2. Looked up from germline, CDR1 is KGHSH and CDR2 is LQKENI. There are 16 residues in the CDR3. V dropped 5 bases and J dropped 7; count of bases not matched to a gene: 11. The CDR3 region is CASSVLAGDPGNEQFF. Written as DNA, the CDR3 is TGTGCCAGCTCAGTCCTAGCGGGAGACCCGGGGAATGAGCAGTTCTTC.

This clonotype was seen at least ten times. The chain links TRBV29-1 to TRBJ2-3; D is perhaps TRBD1 or TRBD2 (5 bases each). The V end was cut by 5 bases, the J end by 2 bases, with 14 bases between. The germline V gene has CDR1 SQVTM and CDR2 ANQGSEA. This CDR3 region has 14 residues. CDR3 DNA: TGCAGCGTTTTTGGGGGAACAATCACAGATACGCAGTATTTT. It encodes CSVFGGTITDTQYF.

The chain joins TRBV7-3 to TRBJ2-2, with 7 nucleotides matching TRBD2. Germline CDR1 SGHTA, CDR2 FQGTGA. The CDR3 contains 16 residues. V shed 4 bases, J shed 2 bases, and the junction held 7 bases outside the gene matches. The CDR3 DNA sequence: TGTGCCAGCAGCTCCTTAACTAGCGAAAACACCGGGGAGCTGTTTTTT. This encodes CASSSLTSENTGELFF.

This clonotype showed up just a few times. The rearrangement joins TRBV20-1 to TRBJ2-2; TRBD2 agrees at 7 bases. CDR1 DFQATT and CDR2 SNEGSKA come from the germline V gene (reference sequence). V lost 0 bases and J lost 3; bases outside the gene matches: 7. The CDR3 covers 16 residues. The CDR3 loop is CSARDLASGYTGELFF. The CDR3 coding sequence is TGCAGTGCTAGAGATCTAGCTAGCGGATACACCGGGGAGCTGTTTTTT.

This chain joins TRBV20-1 and TRBJ2-7; D remains unclear. The V and J ends lost 1 base and 0 bases respectively, with 16 bases between them. Germline-derived CDR1 and CDR2 are DFQATT and SNEGSKA (reference sequence). The CDR3 length is 16 residues. DNA of the CDR3: TGCAGTGCTAGAGTAGGTAATAGCAGGAGCTCCTACGAGCAGTACTTC. Translated: CSARVGNSRSSYEQYF.

This clonotype was detected only a few times. V gene TRBV6-2 or TRBV6-3 combines with J gene TRBJ2-1; TRBD1 aligns across 8 bases. This CDR3 comprises 18 residues. The V gene's germline CDR1 is MNHEY and CDR2 SVGEGT. V lost 1 base and J lost 1; bases outside the gene matches: 9. Here the CDR3 DNA reads TGTGCCAGCAGTTACTTTGCTGGGACAGGATTTTCCTACAATGAGCAGTTCTTC. It yields the protein CASSYFAGTGFSYNEQFF.

This clonotype has a count of ten or more. The rearrangement uses TRBV29-1 and TRBJ1-2; D unresolved. Trimming took 3 bases from V and 10 from J, leaving 21 bases between them. Germline-derived CDR1 and CDR2 are SQVTM and ANQGSEA. CDR3 length equals 14 residues. In nucleotides, the CDR3 is TGCAGCGTTGAGCAGGCGGGAATCTCTCTTACCTACACCTTC. Its translation: CSVEQAGISLTYTF.

This clonotype was counted ten times or more. The rearrangement joins TRBV12-3 or TRBV12-4 to TRBJ2-7; D ambiguous. Trimming removed 3 bases from V and 0 bases from J, with 9 bases in between. This CDR3 has 14 residues. DNA for the CDR3: TGTGCCAGCAGTTTGGAGACATACTCCTACGAGCAGTACTTC. Its protein is CASSLETYSYEQYF.

This clonotype has at least ten counts. The rearrangement joins TRBV20-1 to TRBJ1-5; maybe TRBD1 (5 bases). Germline values: CDR1 DFQATT, CDR2 SNEGSKA (reference sequence). Trimming removed 1 base from V and 2 bases from J, with 9 bases in between. The CDR3 consists of 14 residues. CDR3 sequence reads: CSARGQGGNQPQHF. CDR3 bases: TGCAGTGCTAGAGGGCAGGGTGGCAATCAGCCCCAGCATTTT.

There are many counts of this clonotype. This chain connects TRBV5-4 to TRBJ2-1; D gene unclear. Germline-derived CDR1 and CDR2 are SGHNT and YYREEE (reference sequence). The CDR3 runs to 13 residues. V lost 4 bases, J lost 6 bases, and 11 bases lay in between. The CDR3 loop reads CASSLGAVNEQFF. The CDR3 DNA sequence: TGTGCCAGCAGCCTGGGTGCGGTCAATGAGCAGTTCTTC.

This clonotype was recorded at least ten times. An end of the junction does not agree with germline; a read error may underlie this. The chain couples TRBV3-1 to TRBJ2-2; a weak D match, TRBD2 (5 bases). The CDR3 loop spans 14 amino acids. CDR1 is LGHDT and CDR2 is YNNKEL in the germline V gene (reference sequence). The CDR3 here is CASTQRAATGELFF. In DNA form, the CDR3 reads TGTGCCAGCACCCAAAGAGCGGCCACCGGGGAGCTGTTTTTT.

The table lists this clonotype with many counts. V usage is TRBV6-6 and J usage is TRBJ2-3; 7 bases fit TRBD2. This CDR3 region has 17 residues. In germline, CDR1 is MNHNY, CDR2 SVGAGI (reference sequence). Germline trimming cut 7 bases from V and 5 bases from J; bases unmatched to any gene: 18. The CDR3 DNA reads as TGTGCCAGCACAAATGGGGGGAGGGCCTCACCGGGAGATACGCAGTATTTT. This gives the protein CASTNGGRASPGDTQYF.